The clone carrying this T cell receptor (beta chain) was counted at least ten times. Its cognate antigen is unknown. These data come from a study of response to subunit inactivated influenza vaccine. Study conclusions and caveats: With each seasonal influenza vaccination, the authors suggested, few new T cells are recruited.

Germline values: CDR1 MNHNS, CDR2 SASEGT. The J segment lost 4 bases and the V segment lost 6 bases, leaving 5 bases of the junction unmatched. This CDR3 has 14 residues. Via MiXCR, TCRdb re-called the RT-PCR reads, giving one row per CDR3 protein. Among about 180,000 distinct CDR3 sequences listed, nearly 9.5% were seen once. The V and J genes are TRBV6-1 and TRBJ2-3, with 9 bases that match TRBD2. Sample: non-naive T cells sorted from PBMCs, taken on the day of vaccination. The receptor was derived from a man aged 50 or older who received an inactivated influenza vaccine. The CDR3 DNA reads as TGTGCCAGCAGGGGCGGGGGGGCCGCAGATACGCAGTATTTT. It codes for CASRGGGAADTQYF.